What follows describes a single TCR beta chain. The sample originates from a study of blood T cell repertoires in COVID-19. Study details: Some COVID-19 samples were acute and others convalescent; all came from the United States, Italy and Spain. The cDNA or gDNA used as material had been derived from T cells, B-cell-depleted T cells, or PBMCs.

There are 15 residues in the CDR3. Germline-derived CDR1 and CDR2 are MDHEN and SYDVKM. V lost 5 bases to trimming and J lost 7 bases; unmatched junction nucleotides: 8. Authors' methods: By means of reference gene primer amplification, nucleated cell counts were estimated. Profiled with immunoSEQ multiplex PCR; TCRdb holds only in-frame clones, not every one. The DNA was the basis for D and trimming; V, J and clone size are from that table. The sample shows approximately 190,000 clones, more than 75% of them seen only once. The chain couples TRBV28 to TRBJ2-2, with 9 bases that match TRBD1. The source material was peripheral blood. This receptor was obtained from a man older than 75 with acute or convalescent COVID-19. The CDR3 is CASSPQGAQGGELFF. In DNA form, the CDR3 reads TGTGCCAGCAGTCCACAGGGGGCTCAGGGCGGGGAGCTGTTTTTT.